The rows below give T cell receptor beta chains drawn from one sample of a study of blood T cell repertoires in COVID-19. Measured with immunoSEQ multiplex PCR; TCRdb has only the in-frame clones, and not every one. The sample lists about 120,000 clones, approximately 87% seen once, with less than 2.5% in the top ten. The sequencing input was peripheral blood. The receptor source for this set is a woman between 45 and 60 years old with acute or convalescent COVID-19. Each CDR3 is given with its conserved first and last residue. A D gene is named only where the DNA matches it firmly. Not every row has a clone size; where given, it reads once, few, many or a size class.

TRBD1 | TRBJ1-1 | - | TRBV9 | TGTGCCAGCAGCGTTGGCCGGGACAGGGATGTAACTTTCTTT | CASSVGRDRDVTFF
- | TRBJ2-5 | - | TRBV30 | TGTGCCTGGAGCCCCACGGACACCGTCAAGACCCAGTACTTC | CAWSPTDTVKTQYF
- | TRBJ1-1 | few | TRBV4-1 | TGCGCCAGCAGCCAATATAGGGACTTTAACACTGAAGCTTTCTTT | CASSQYRDFNTEAFF
- | TRBJ2-3 | - | TRBV5-6 | TGTGCCAGCAGCTTGGACATAACAGATACGCAGTATTTT | CASSLDITDTQYF
- | TRBJ2-2 | - | TRBV6-5 | TGTGCCAGCAGTCCTGCCGGCGGAGGCACCGGGGAGCTGTTTTTT | CASSPAGGGTGELFF
- | TRBJ2-7 | - | TRBV7-2 | TGTGCCAGCAGTCAAGACAGGTCCTCCTACGAGCAGTACTTC | CASSQDRSSYEQYF
TRBD1 | TRBJ1-4 | - | TRBV30 | TGTGCCTGGAGTACCGACAGGGGGACTGGAAAACTGTTTTTT | CAWSTDRGTGKLFF
TRBD1 | TRBJ1-1 | once | TRBV19 | TGTGCCAGTAGTATAGGACAGGGGGCTTACACTGAAGCTTTCTTT | CASSIGQGAYTEAFF
- | TRBJ2-5 | - | TRBV7-3 | TGTGCCAGCAGCCCGGGGATATCTGGAGAGACCCAGTACTTC | CASSPGISGETQYF
TRBD2 | TRBJ2-7 | few | TRBV5-1 | TGCGCCAGCAGCTGGGGAGGGTCCCAGGGTAACGAGCAGTACTTC | CASSWGGSQGNEQYF
- | TRBJ2-7 | - | TRBV6-5 | TGTGCCAGCACGTGGGCGAACTCCTACGAGCAGTACTTC | CASTWANSYEQYF
TRBD1 | TRBJ1-5 | - | TRBV10-3 | TGTGCCACCAGGGGTTCAGGGACAGGGGTTAGCAATCAGCCCCAGCATTTT | CATRGSGTGVSNQPQHF
- | TRBJ2-3 | - | TRBV9 | TGTGCCAGCAGCCTAGATTTTAATACGCAGTATTTT | CASSLDFNTQYF
- | TRBJ2-7 | - | TRBV19 | TGTGCCAGTAGTCTCCGACGGACTTACGAGCAGTACTTC | CASSLRRTYEQYF
- | TRBJ2-7 | - | TRBV18 | TGTGCCAGCTCGGCTACAGGGAGGGCCTACGAGCAGTACTTC | CASSATGRAYEQYF
- | TRBJ1-1 | - | TRBV5-4 | TGTGCCAGCAGCTTGGGGGGACAAAAAGAGGAAGCTTTCTTT | CASSLGGQKEEAFF
- | TRBJ2-3 | - | TRBV5-6 | TGTGCCAGCAGCATGCAGGGCACAGATACGCAGTATTTT | CASSMQGTDTQYF
TRBD2 | TRBJ2-3 | - | TRBV10-1 | TGCGCCAGCAGTGAGGCACGGACGGGAGGGCCTAAAGATACGCAGTATTTT | CASSEARTGGPKDTQYF
TRBD1 | TRBJ1-4 | - | TRBV28 | TGTGCCAGCAGTTCGCTACAGGGGGCGCGGGGTGAAAAACTGTTTTTT | CASSSLQGARGEKLFF
TRBD1 | TRBJ1-1 | few | TRBV29-1 | TGCAGCGTCGCGGGACAGGGGGCGGCTTTCTTT | CSVAGQGAAFF
TRBD2 | TRBJ2-5 | - | TRBV24-1 | TGTGCCACCAGTGGCGGGGGGCTGGTGCAAGAGACCCAGTACTTC | CATSGGGLVQETQYF
- | TRBJ2-1 | once | TRBV7-9 | TGTGCCAGCAGCTTCGGGTACAATGAGCAGTTCTTC | CASSFGYNEQFF
- | TRBJ1-2 | - | TRBV5-1 | TGCGCCAGCAGCAATGAAGGGGCCTATGGCTACACCTTC | CASSNEGAYGYTF
- | TRBJ2-6 | - | TRBV19 | TGTGCCAGTAGTGCCTCCCGAGGTTCTGGGGCCAACGTCCTGACTTTC | CASSASRGSGANVLTF
- | TRBJ1-4 | - | TRBV5-5 | TGTGCCAGCAGCTTGGGGGGCAGCGCTAATGAAAAACTGTTTTTT | CASSLGGSANEKLFF
- | TRBJ1-1 | - | TRBV1 | TGCACCAGCAGCCAAGATGGTGCAGGGTGGTGGGGCACTGAAGCTTTCTTT | CTSSQDGAGWWGTEAFF
TRBD2 | TRBJ2-1 | - | TRBV15 | TGTGCCACCAGCAGGGGGGGGGAATACAATGAGCAGTTCTTC | CATSRGGEYNEQFF
- | TRBJ2-1 | - | TRBV6-5 | TGTGCCAGCGGGTGGCTTTGGGCCACCTACAATGAGCAGTTCTTC | CASGWLWATYNEQFF
- | TRBJ1-2 | - | TRBV5-6 | TGTGCCAGCAGCTTGGTAGAGACATTTAACTATGGCTACACCTTC | CASSLVETFNYGYTF
- | TRBJ2-7 | - | TRBV12-5 | TGTGCTAGTGGGAAGACAGAGTACGAGCAGTACTTC | CASGKTEYEQYF
TRBD1 | TRBJ1-2 | - | TRBV24-1 | TGTGCCACCAGTTGGGGACAGGGTGAAGGCTACACCTTC | CATSWGQGEGYTF
TRBD2 | TRBJ2-5 | - | TRBV7-8 | TGTGCCAGCAGCCCGGGACTAGCGGAAGAGACCCAGTACTTC | CASSPGLAEETQYF
- | TRBJ2-7 | - | TRBV11-2 | TGTGCCAGCAGCTTAGGTACGGGATTCGCCTACGAGCAGTACTTC | CASSLGTGFAYEQYF